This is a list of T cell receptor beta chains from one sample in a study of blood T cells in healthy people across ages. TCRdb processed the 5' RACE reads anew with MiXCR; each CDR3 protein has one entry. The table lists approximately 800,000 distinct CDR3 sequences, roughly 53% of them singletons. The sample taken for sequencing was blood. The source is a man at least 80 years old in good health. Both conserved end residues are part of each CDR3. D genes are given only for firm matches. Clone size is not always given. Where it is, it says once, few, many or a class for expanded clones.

TGTGCCAGCAGCCACCAAGCGGGAAACACTGAAGCTTTCTTT	CASSHQAGNTEAFF	TRBV11-2	TRBJ1-1	.	.
TGTGCCAGCCGGGCGGCTAGTGTTCCCTACGAGCAGTACTTC	CASRAASVPYEQYF	TRBV3-1	TRBJ2-7	.	.
TGTGCCAGCTCACGGAACCGGGACAGGGGTTTGGAGACCCAGTACTTC	CASSRNRDRGLETQYF	TRBV18	TRBJ2-5	few	TRBD1
TGCAGCGTTGGGCAGCGGGCCCAAGAGACCCAGTACTTC	CSVGQRAQETQYF	TRBV29-1	TRBJ2-5	few	.
TGCGCCAGCAGCCCTATGGGGTCGACGGGACTAGCGGGAGGGAGCTCCTACAATGAGCAGTTCTTC	CASSPMGSTGLAGGSSYNEQFF	TRBV5-1	TRBJ2-1	.	TRBD2
TGCAGTGCTAGGTCACTAGCGGGAGCCTACAATGAGCAGTTCTTC	CSARSLAGAYNEQFF	TRBV20-1	TRBJ2-1	once	TRBD2
TGTGCCAGCAGCCAAGGAGGGGGCAGATTCGACTATGGCTACACCTTC	CASSQGGGRFDYGYTF	TRBV14	TRBJ1-2	.	TRBD1
TGTGCCAGCAGCCAAAGGTTCGGGACAGGGGGTCAAGAGACCCAGTACTTC	CASSQRFGTGGQETQYF	TRBV3-1	TRBJ2-5	.	TRBD1
TGTGCCAGCAGCTTGGGGACGGGGAGGGGCACAGATACGCAGTATTTT	CASSLGTGRGTDTQYF	TRBV7-2	TRBJ2-3	few	TRBD2
TGCGCCAGCAGCCCCGGGATAGCGGGAAAAGAGACCCAGTACTTC	CASSPGIAGKETQYF	TRBV5-1	TRBJ2-5	.	TRBD2
TGCGCCAGCAGCTTGACTAGCGGGAGTAAGTATGAGCAGTACTTC	CASSLTSGSKYEQYF	TRBV5-1	TRBJ2-5	.	TRBD2
TGTGCCAGCAGCCAAGAGGCCCTAGCGGGAGCAGAGCAGTTCTTC	CASSQEALAGAEQFF	TRBV14	TRBJ2-1	.	TRBD2
TGTGCCAGCAGTTTAATACGGGGCGCCAGGGACGAGCAGTACTTC	CASSLIRGARDEQYF	TRBV27	TRBJ2-7	.	.
TGTGCCAGCAGCTTACCAGGTCCAGATACGCAGTATTTT	CASSLPGPDTQYF	TRBV7-2	TRBJ2-3	.	.
TGCAGCGGGAGCTCCGGGACTCCTTACGAGCAGTACTTC	CSGSSGTPYEQYF	TRBV29-1	TRBJ2-7	.	.
TGTGCCAGCAGGGCAGGGACTAGTGCCACCGGGGAGCTGTTTTTT	CASRAGTSATGELFF	TRBV6-5	TRBJ2-2	.	TRBD2
TGTGCCAGCAGTTTGCTGGCTAGCGGGAGGCCGCAGAAGGAGCAGTTCTTC	CASSLLASGRPQKEQFF	TRBV27	TRBJ2-1	.	TRBD2
TGTGTCAGCAGCTTGGCCCCGGGAGTGGGGGAGACCCAGTACTTC	CVSSLAPGVGETQYF	TRBV5-6	TRBJ2-5	.	.
TGTGCCAGCAGCCAAGATGACGGCCGCGAAAAACTGTTTTTT	CASSQDDGREKLFF	TRBV14	TRBJ1-4	.	.
TGTGCCAGCAGCCGGACGGATTATCATGGCTACACCTTC	CASSRTDYHGYTF	TRBV27	TRBJ1-2	few	.